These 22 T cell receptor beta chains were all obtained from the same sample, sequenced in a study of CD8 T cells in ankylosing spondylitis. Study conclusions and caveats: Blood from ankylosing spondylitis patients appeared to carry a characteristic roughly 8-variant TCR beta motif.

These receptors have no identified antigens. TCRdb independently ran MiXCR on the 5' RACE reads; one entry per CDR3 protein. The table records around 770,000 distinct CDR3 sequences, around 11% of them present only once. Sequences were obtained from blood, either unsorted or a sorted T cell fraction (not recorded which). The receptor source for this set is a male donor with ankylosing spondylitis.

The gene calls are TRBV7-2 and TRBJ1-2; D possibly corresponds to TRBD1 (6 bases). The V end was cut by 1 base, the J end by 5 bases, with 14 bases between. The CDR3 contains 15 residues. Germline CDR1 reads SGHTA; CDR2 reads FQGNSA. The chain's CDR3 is CASSLEIRTAYGYTF. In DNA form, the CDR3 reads TGTGCCAGCAGCTTAGAAATCAGGACAGCGTATGGCTACACCTTC.

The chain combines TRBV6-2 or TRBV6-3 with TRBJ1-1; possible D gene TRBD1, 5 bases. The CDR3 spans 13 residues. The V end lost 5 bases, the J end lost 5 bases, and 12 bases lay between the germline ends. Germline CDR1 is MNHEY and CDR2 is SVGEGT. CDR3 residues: CASSDMEGTEAFF. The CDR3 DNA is TGTGCCAGCAGTGATATGGAGGGGACTGAAGCTTTCTTT.

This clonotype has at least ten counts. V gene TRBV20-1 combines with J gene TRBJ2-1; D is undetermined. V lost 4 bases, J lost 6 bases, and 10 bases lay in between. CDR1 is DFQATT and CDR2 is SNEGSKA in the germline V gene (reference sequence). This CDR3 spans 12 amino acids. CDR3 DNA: TGCAGTGCTACGCCCAGGAGCAATGAGCAGTTCTTC. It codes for CSATPRSNEQFF.

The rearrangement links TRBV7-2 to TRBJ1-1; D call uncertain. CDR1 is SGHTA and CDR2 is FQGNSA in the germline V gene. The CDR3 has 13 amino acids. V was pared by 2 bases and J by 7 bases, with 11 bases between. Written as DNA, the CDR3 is TGTGCCAGCAGCTTAAGGACGAGCCATGAAGCTTTCTTT. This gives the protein CASSLRTSHEAFF.

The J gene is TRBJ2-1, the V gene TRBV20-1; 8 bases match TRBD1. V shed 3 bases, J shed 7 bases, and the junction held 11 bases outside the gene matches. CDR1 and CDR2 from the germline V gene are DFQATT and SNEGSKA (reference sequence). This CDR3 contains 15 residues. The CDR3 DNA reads TGCAGTGCTAGTAATCGGCAGGGGGCGGGGAATGAGCAGTTCTTC. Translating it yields CSASNRQGAGNEQFF.

DNA for the CDR3: TGCGCCACAGGGACAGGGCCGAACACTGAAGCTTTCTTT. It codes for CATGTGPNTEAFF. The genes are TRBV5-1 and TRBJ1-1; 9 bases line up with TRBD1. This CDR3 has 13 residues. CDR1 is SGHRS and CDR2 is YFSETQ in the germline V gene. V trimming: 9 bases; J trimming: 1 base; junction bases outside the gene matches: 4. The complete variable domain, with remaining parts taken from reference TRBV5-1 and TRBJ1-1, reads KAGVTQTPRYLIKTRGQQVTLSCSPISGHRSVSWYQQTPGQGLQFLFEYFSETQRNKGNFPGRFSGRQFSNSRSEMNVSTLELGDSALYLCATGTGPNTEAFFGQGTRLTVV.

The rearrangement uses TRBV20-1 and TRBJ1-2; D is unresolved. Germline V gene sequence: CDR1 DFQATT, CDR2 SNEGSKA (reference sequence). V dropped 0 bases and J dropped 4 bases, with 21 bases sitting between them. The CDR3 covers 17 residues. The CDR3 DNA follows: TGCAGTGCTAGAGATCCTCTAGGACCCGGGCGCCTCTATGGCTACACCTTC. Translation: CSARDPLGPGRLYGYTF.

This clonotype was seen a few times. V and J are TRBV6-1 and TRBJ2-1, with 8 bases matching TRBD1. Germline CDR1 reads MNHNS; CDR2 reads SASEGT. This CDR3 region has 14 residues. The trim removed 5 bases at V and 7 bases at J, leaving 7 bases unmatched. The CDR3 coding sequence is TGTGCCAGCAGTCGTCGGACAGGGAAGAATGAGCAGTTCTTC. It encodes CASSRRTGKNEQFF.

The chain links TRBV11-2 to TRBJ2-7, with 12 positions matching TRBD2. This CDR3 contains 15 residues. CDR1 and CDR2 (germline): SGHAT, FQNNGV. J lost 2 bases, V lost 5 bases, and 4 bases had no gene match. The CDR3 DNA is TGTGCCAGCAGCCAAAGGACTAGCGGGGCCTACGAGCAGTACTTC. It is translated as CASSQRTSGAYEQYF.

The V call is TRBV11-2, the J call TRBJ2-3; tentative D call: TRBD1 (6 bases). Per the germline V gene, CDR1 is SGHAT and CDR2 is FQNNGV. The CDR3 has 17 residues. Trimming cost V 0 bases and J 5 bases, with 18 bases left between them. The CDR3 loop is CASSLDRIQGKIDTQYF. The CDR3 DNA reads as TGTGCCAGCAGCTTAGATAGGATACAGGGTAAAATAGATACGCAGTATTTT.

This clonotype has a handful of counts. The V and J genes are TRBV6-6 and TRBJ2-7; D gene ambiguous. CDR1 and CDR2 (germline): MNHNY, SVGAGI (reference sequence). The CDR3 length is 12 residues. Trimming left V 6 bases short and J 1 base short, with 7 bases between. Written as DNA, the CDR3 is TGTGCCAGCAGGGCGGTATCCTACGAGCAGTACTTC. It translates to CASRAVSYEQYF.

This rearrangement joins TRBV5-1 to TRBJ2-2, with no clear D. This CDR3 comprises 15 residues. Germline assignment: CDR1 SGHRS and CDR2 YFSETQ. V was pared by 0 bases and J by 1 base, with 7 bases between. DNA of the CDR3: TGCGCCAGCAGCTTGGATCCGGTGAACACCGGGGAGCTGTTTTTT. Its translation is CASSLDPVNTGELFF.

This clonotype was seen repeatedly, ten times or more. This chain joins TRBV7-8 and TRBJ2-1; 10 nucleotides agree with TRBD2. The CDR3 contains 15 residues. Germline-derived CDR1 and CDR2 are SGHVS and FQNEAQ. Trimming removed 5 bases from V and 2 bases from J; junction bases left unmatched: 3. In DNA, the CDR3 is TGTGCCAGCAGCCAAACTAGCGGGGCCTACAATGAGCAGTTCTTC. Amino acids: CASSQTSGAYNEQFF.

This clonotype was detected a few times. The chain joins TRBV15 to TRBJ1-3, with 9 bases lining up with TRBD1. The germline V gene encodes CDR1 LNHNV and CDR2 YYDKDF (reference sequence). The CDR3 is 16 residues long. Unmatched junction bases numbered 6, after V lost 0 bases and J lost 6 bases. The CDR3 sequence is CATSRESWDRENTIYF. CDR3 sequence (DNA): TGTGCCACCAGCAGAGAAAGTTGGGACAGGGAAAACACCATATATTTT.

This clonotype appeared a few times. The CDR3 sequence is CASSSGARGQYF. In DNA, the CDR3 is TGTGCCAGCAGCTCGGGGGCGCGGGGGCAGTACTTC. The rearrangement joins TRBV13 to TRBJ2-7; D tentatively fits TRBD1 or TRBD2 (6 bases each). Germline V gene sequence: CDR1 PRHDT, CDR2 FYEKMQ (reference sequence). The CDR3 contains 12 residues. The ends were cut back, 4 bases at V and 9 bases at J, with 13 bases in the middle.

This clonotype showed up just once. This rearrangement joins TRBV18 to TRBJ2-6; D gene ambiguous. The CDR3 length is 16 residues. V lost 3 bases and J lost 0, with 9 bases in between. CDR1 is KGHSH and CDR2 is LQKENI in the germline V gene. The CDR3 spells CASSPRLLSGANVLTF. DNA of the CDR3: TGTGCCAGCTCACCCCGACTGCTCTCTGGGGCCAACGTCCTGACTTTC. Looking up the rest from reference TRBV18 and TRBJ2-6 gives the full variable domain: NAGVMQNPRHLVRRRGQEARLRCSPMKGHSHVYWYRQLPEEGLKFMVYLQKENIIDESGMPKERFSAEFPKEGPSILRIQQVVRGDSAAYFCASSPRLLSGANVLTFGAGSRLTVL.

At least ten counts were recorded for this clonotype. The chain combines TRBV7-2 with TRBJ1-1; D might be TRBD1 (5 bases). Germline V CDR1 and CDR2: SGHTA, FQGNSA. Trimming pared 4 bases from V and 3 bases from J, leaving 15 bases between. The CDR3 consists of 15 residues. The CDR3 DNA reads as TGTGCCAGCAGCTCTAGGGCGACAGCCTACACTGAAGCTTTCTTT. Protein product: CASSSRATAYTEAFF.

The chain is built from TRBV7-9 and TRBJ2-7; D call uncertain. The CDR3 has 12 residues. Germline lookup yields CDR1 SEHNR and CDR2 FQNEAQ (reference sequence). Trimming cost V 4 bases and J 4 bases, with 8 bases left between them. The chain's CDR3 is CASSSPKYEQYF. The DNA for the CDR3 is TGTGCCAGCAGCTCTCCGAAATACGAGCAGTACTTC.

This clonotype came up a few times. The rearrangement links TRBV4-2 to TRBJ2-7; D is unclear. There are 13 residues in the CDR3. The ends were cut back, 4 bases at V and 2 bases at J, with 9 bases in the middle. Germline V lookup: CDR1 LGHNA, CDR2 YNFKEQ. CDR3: CASSRGTTYEQYF. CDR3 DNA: TGTGCCAGCAGCCGGGGTACGACCTACGAGCAGTACTTC.

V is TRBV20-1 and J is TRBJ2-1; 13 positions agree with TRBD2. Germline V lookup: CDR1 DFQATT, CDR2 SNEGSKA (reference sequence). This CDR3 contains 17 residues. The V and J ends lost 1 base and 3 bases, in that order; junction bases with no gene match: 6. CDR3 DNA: TGCAGTGCTAGAGCTACGGGACTAGCGGGGATCTACAATGAGCAGTTCTTC. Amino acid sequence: CSARATGLAGIYNEQFF.

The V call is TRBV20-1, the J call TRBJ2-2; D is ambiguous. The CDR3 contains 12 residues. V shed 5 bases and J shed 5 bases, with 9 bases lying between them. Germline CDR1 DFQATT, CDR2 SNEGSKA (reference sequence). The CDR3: CSALTPTGELFF. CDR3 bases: TGCAGTGCTTTAACGCCTACCGGGGAGCTGTTTTTT.

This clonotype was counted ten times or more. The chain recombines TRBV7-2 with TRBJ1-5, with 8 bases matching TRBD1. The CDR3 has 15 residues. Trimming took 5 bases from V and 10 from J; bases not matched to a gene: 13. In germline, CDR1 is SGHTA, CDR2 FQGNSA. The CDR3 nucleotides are TGTGCCAGCAGCGAAACCGGACAGGGCCTCCATCCCCAGCATTTT. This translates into CASSETGQGLHPQHF.